The rows below give T cell receptor beta chains drawn from one sample of a study of T cells in tumors after PD-1 blockade. Repertoires were generated with immunoSEQ multiplex PCR, while TCRdb's copy carries only in-frame clones and drops some. The table has about 25,000 clones, 70% to 85% seen once. The material was PBMCs, obtained after anti-PD-1 treatment. The receptors here all came from a human donor with basal cell carcinoma. CDR3s include the opening cysteine and the closing phenylalanine or tryptophan. Fields, in order: V gene, clone size, J gene, D gene, CDR3 DNA, CDR3 protein. The D gene is left open where the match is weak. Rows give clone size only sometimes, using once, few, many, or a class for an expanded clone.

TRBV7-3,once,TRBJ2-5,-,TGTGCCAGCAGCTTAAGGCCCTCTGGGACCCAGTACTTC,CASSLRPSGTQYF
TRBV15,-,TRBJ1-1,TRBD1,TGTGCCACCAGCAGAGATAGCAGGGGGCTTGACACTGAAGCTTTCTTT,CATSRDSRGLDTEAFF
TRBV7-3,-,TRBJ2-3,-,TGTGCCAGCAGCTTAACCTACACAGATACGCAGTATTTT,CASSLTYTDTQYF
TRBV14,-,TRBJ2-5,-,TGTGCCAGCAGCCTGACGGGATCTTGGGGCGGATCGGAGACCCAGTACTTC,CASSLTGSWGGSETQYF
TRBV18,-,TRBJ1-2,-,TGTGCCAGCTCACCGACGAGTCTTAATGGCTACACCTTC,CASSPTSLNGYTF
TRBV30,-,TRBJ1-1,-,TGTGTCTGGAGTGTACTCGGTCACACCCCGACAAAGAACACTGAAGCTTTCTTT,CVWSVLGHTPTKNTEAFF
TRBV24-1,medium-sized,TRBJ1-3,-,TGTGCCACCAGTGATTCCGAAGCCTTCAGCTCTGGAAACACCATATATTTT,CATSDSEAFSSGNTIYF
TRBV19,-,TRBJ2-6,-,TGTGCCAGTAGCTTACAGAGCTCTGGGGCCAACGTCCTGACTTTC,CASSLQSSGANVLTF
TRBV6-5,large,TRBJ1-1,TRBD1,TGTGCCAGCAGTTTAGGGGACAGGCTGAACACTGAAGCTTTCTTT,CASSLGDRLNTEAFF
TRBV10-1,-,TRBJ1-6,-,TGCGCCAGCAGTGAGTCGGATTCACCCCTCCACTTT,CASSESDSPLHF
TRBV13,-,TRBJ2-3,TRBD2,TGTGCCAGCAGCTCCTTTGGGCGGGGGGGAGATACGCAGTATTTT,CASSSFGRGGDTQYF
TRBV5-1,-,TRBJ2-3,-,TGCGCCAGCAGCCAAGGGACCAAGGCCCCAGATACGCAGTATTTT,CASSQGTKAPDTQYF
TRBV7-9,-,TRBJ2-5,-,TGTGCCAGCAGCACAAGCGGGACACAAGAGACCCAGTACTTC,CASSTSGTQETQYF
TRBV9,-,TRBJ2-1,-,TGTGCCAGCAGCGCAAAACCGAATGGTGCCTACAATGAGCAGTTCTTC,CASSAKPNGAYNEQFF